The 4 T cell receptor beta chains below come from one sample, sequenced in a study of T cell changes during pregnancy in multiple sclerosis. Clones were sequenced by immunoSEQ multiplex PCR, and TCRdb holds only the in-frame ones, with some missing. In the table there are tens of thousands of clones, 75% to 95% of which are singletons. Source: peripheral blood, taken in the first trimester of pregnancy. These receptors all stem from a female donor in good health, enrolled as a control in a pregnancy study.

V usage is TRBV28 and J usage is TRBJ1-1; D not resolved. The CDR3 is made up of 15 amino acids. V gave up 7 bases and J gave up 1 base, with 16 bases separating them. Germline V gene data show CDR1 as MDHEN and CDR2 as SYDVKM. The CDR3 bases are TGTGCCAGCATTTCTAGCGGTGCTAAGAACACTGAAGCTTTCTTT. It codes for CASISSGAKNTEAFF.

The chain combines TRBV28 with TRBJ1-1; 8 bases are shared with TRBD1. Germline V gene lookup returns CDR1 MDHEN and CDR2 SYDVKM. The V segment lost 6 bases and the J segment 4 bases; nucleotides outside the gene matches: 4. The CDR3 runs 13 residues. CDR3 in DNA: TGTGCCAGCAGCGTACAGGGGGGCACTGAAGCTTTCTTT. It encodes CASSVQGGTEAFF.

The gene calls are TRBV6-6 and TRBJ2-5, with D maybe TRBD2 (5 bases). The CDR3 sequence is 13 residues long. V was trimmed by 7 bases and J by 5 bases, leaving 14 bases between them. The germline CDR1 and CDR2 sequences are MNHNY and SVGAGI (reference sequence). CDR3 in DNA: TGTGCCAGCACTCCGGGGATCGGTGAGACCCAGTACTTC. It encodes CASTPGIGETQYF.

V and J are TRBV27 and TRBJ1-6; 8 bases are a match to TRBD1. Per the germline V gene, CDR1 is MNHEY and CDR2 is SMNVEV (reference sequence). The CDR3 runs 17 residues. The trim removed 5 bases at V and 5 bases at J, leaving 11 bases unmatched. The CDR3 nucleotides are TGTGCCAGCAGTCGAAGCCCGTTACAGGGGGATAATTCACCCCTCCACTTT. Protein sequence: CASSRSPLQGDNSPLHF.